Shown below are 17 T cell receptor beta chains from a single sample sequenced in a study of blood T cell repertoires in COVID-19. TCRdb's copy holds only in-frame clones and misses some; the assay was immunoSEQ multiplex PCR. The table records almost 250,000 clones, around nine tenths of them present only once. The specimen was peripheral blood. These TCRs come from a woman aged 55-70 years who had recovered from COVID-19.

Note on this clone: One junction end disagrees with the germline gene, perhaps due to a read error. V gene TRBV7-7 combines with J gene TRBJ2-7; 7 bases line up with TRBD2. Per the germline V gene, CDR1 is SSHAT and CDR2 is FNYEAQ (reference sequence). The CDR3 contains 13 residues. The CDR3 here is CASSLESRGEQYF. The CDR3 DNA follows: TGTGCTAGCAGCTTAGAATCGCGGGGGGAGCAGTACTTC.

This chain joins TRBV29-1 and TRBJ2-1, with D possibly matching TRBD2 (5 bases). The length of the CDR3 is 13 residues. With 1 base removed from V and 8 bases from J, the gap between germline ends came to 12 bases. Germline assignment: CDR1 SQVTM and CDR2 ANQGSEA. This CDR3 is CSVEGRAADEQFF. CDR3 bases: TGCAGCGTTGAAGGACGCGCAGCGGATGAGCAGTTCTTC.

The V gene is TRBV15, the J gene TRBJ2-5, with TRBD2 matching 8 bases. There are 16 residues in the CDR3. CDR1 is LNHNV and CDR2 is YYDKDF in the germline V gene (reference sequence). V lost 1 base, J lost 5 bases, and 9 bases stayed unmatched. CDR3 protein: CATSRGRGAILETQYF. The CDR3 region has the DNA TGTGCCACCAGCAGAGGGCGGGGGGCCATCCTGGAGACCCAGTACTTC.

This chain links TRBV2 with TRBJ2-7, with D possibly being TRBD1 (6 bases). V shed 7 bases and J shed 3 bases, with 22 bases lying between them. The CDR3 loop spans 16 amino acids. Germline V gene sequence: CDR1 SNHLY, CDR2 FYNNEI. The CDR3 nucleotides read TGTGCCAGCACGCTCCTCCCGGCAGGGGCCGGCTACGAGCAGTACTTC. Its protein product is CASTLLPAGAGYEQYF.

The J gene is TRBJ1-2, the V gene TRBV21-1; TRBD1, the table's D call, lacks a check against the DNA. TRBV21-1 has pseudogene status. The CDR3 is made up of 16 amino acids. The CDR3 nucleotides read TGTGCCAGCAGCGCACCAGGGGGCGGCGTTGACTATGGCTACACCTTC. As protein: CASSAPGGGVDYGYTF.

A note on this clone: With a much larger clone just one base away, this may be a read error. V is TRBV14 and J is TRBJ1-1, with D perhaps TRBD1 (5 bases). The germline gives CDR1 SGHDN, CDR2 FVKESK. This CDR3 is 13 amino acids long. Trimming took 4 bases from V and 1 from J, leaving 7 bases between them. The CDR3 bases are TGTGCCAGCAGCCTTACAGGGAACACTGAAGCTTTCTTT. Translation gives CASSLTGNTEAFF.

The V and J genes are TRBV5-1 and TRBJ2-5; 7 bases line up with TRBD2. Germline CDR1 is SGHRS and CDR2 is YFSETQ. The CDR3 runs 13 residues. V gave up 5 bases and J gave up 5 bases; unmatched junction bases: 6. The CDR3 coding sequence is TGCGCCAGCAGTGGGGGAGCGGGGGAGACCCAGTACTTC. This translates into CASSGGAGETQYF.

Only one count was recorded for this clone. The chain is built from TRBV11-3 and TRBJ2-3; 8 bases agree with TRBD2. The germline V gene encodes CDR1 SGHNT and CDR2 YENEEA. CDR3 size: 17 residues. V was pared by 1 base and J by 4 bases, with 10 bases of the junction left unmatched. The CDR3 bases are TGTGCCAGCAGCTTAGGTGCTAGCGGGTCCGGGGCAGATACGCAGTATTTT. Encoded protein: CASSLGASGSGADTQYF. The full variable domain, its missing parts supplied by reference TRBV11-3 and TRBJ2-3, is EAGVVQSPRYKIIEKKQPVAFWCNPISGHNTLYWYLQNLGQGPELLIRYENEEAVDDSQLPKDRFSAERLKGVDSTLKIQPAELGDSAVYLCASSLGASGSGADTQYFGPGTRLTVL.

The chain combines TRBV29-1 with TRBJ2-3; perhaps TRBD2 as D (6 bases). The germline V gene has CDR1 SQVTM and CDR2 ANQGSEA. V shed 4 bases and J shed 4 bases, with 9 bases lying between them. This CDR3 region has 12 residues. The CDR3 nucleotides are TGCAGCGTTGGGAGGGAACCAGATACGCAGTATTTT. Protein product: CSVGREPDTQYF.

This clone was picked up many times. The chain carries TRBV27 and TRBJ2-7, with D unclear. Germline V lookup: CDR1 MNHEY, CDR2 SMNVEV (reference sequence). The germline V and J ends were trimmed by 5 bases and 5 bases, with 13 bases remaining between them. The CDR3 covers 13 residues. The DNA of the CDR3 is TGTGCCAGCAGTCGGCCGGATGGAGACGAGCAGTACTTC. Amino acid sequence: CASSRPDGDEQYF.

V usage is TRBV30 and J usage is TRBJ1-6; 8 bases are a match to TRBD1. The CDR3 covers 14 residues. V shed 0 bases, J shed 9 bases, and the junction held 4 bases outside the gene matches. CDR1 is GTSNPN, CDR2 SVGIG, per germline (reference sequence). CDR3 region: CAWSVSTGGSPLHF. As DNA, the CDR3 is TGTGCCTGGAGTGTTAGTACAGGGGGTTCACCCCTCCACTTT. Looking up the rest from reference TRBV30 and TRBJ1-6 gives the full variable domain: SQTIHQWPATLVQPVGSPLSLECTVEGTSNPNLYWYRQAAGRGLQLLFYSVGIGQISSEVPQNLSASRPQDRQFILSSKKLLLSDSGFYLCAWSVSTGGSPLHFGNGTRLTVT.

Concerning this clone: Other DNA sequences in this sample translate to the same CDR3. V usage is TRBV3-1 (or the pseudogene TRBV3-2) and J usage is TRBJ1-5; possibly TRBD1 for D (6 bases). Between the trimmed V and J ends, which lost 3 bases and 5 bases, there was a span of 11 bases. CDR3 length equals 14 residues. The germline V gene encodes CDR1 LGHDT and CDR2 YNNKEL (reference sequence). The CDR3 loop reads CASSQTGRDQPQHF. The CDR3 nucleotides read TGTGCCAGCAGCCAGACAGGTCGGGATCAGCCCCAGCATTTT.

The gene calls are TRBV15 and TRBJ1-4; TRBD1 matches 7 bases. The V gene end was trimmed by 5 bases and the J gene end by 7 bases; junction bases not matched to a gene: 4. The CDR3 sequence is 13 residues long. The V gene's germline CDR1 is LNHNV and CDR2 YYDKDF (reference sequence). The CDR3, as DNA: TGTGCCACCAGCTTAGACAGGGCTGAAAAACTGTTTTTT. This translates into CATSLDRAEKLFF.

CDR3 nucleotide sequence: TGTGCCAGCAGCTTCCCAGGGAGGGGAAATGAAAAACTGTTTTTT. Its protein product is CASSFPGRGNEKLFF. The genes are TRBV7-9 and TRBJ1-4; maybe TRBD1 (5 bases). The germline gives CDR1 SEHNR, CDR2 FQNEAQ (reference sequence). The CDR3 consists of 15 residues. The V end lost 3 bases, the J end lost 5 bases, and 13 bases lay between the germline ends. The full variable domain, its missing parts supplied by reference TRBV7-9 and TRBJ1-4, is DTGVSQNPRHKITKRGQNVTFRCDPISEHNRLYWYRQTLGQGPEFLTYFQNEAQLEKSRLLSDRFSAERPKGSFSTLEIQRTEQGDSAMYLCASSFPGRGNEKLFFGSGTQLSVL.

The chain carries TRBV6-5 and TRBJ1-5, with TRBD1 as a possible D gene (6 bases). Germline loops: CDR1 MNHEY, CDR2 SVGAGI. Trimming pared 7 bases from V and 0 bases from J, leaving 13 bases between. This CDR3 contains 15 residues. The CDR3 protein is CASNKGTSSNQPQHF. Written as DNA, the CDR3 is TGTGCCAGCAATAAAGGGACAAGTAGCAATCAGCCCCAGCATTTT.

The chain is built from TRBV6-5 and TRBJ2-2; the D gene is possibly TRBD1 (5 bases). Trimming cost V 4 bases and J 6 bases, with 9 bases left between them. The CDR3 covers 13 residues. CDR1 and CDR2 (germline): MNHEY, SVGAGI. CDR3 in DNA: TGTGCCAGCAGTTGGCAGGGCGCCGGGGAGCTGTTTTTT. Its protein product is CASSWQGAGELFF.

The genes are TRBV6-1 and TRBJ2-1; D not certain. Trimming stripped 1 base from V and 3 bases from J, with 13 bases between. The CDR3 runs to 16 residues. The germline CDR1 and CDR2 sequences are MNHNS and SASEGT. CDR3 sequence reads: CASSEESLTVYNEQFF. The CDR3 region has the DNA TGTGCCAGCAGTGAAGAAAGTCTAACCGTCTACAATGAGCAGTTCTTC.